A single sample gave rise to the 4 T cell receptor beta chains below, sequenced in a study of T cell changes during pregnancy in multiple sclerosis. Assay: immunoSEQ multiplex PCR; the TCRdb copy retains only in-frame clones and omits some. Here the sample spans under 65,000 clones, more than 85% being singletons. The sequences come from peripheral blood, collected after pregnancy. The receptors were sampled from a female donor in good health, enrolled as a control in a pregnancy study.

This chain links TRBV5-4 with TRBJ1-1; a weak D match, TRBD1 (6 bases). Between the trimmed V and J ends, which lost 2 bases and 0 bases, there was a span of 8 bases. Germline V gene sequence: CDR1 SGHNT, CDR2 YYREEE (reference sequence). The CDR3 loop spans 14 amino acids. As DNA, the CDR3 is TGTGCCAGCAGCTTTCAGGGGCTGAACACTGAAGCTTTCTTT. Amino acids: CASSFQGLNTEAFF.

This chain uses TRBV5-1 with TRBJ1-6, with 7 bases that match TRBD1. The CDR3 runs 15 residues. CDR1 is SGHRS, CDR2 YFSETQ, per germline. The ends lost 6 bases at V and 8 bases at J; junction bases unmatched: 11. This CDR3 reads CASTVTGINDSPLHF. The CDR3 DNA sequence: TGCGCCAGCACCGTGACAGGGATTAACGATTCACCCCTCCACTTT.

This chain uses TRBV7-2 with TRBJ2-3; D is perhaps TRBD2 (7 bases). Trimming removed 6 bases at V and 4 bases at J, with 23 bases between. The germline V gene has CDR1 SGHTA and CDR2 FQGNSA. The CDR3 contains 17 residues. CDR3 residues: CASRKTWGGAPSDTQYF. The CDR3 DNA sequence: TGTGCCAGCAGAAAGACATGGGGGGGGGCTCCCTCAGATACGCAGTATTTT.

The CDR3 reads CASSNPFGTSGRRGYNEQFF. CDR3 nucleotide sequence: TGTGCCAGCAGCAACCCTTTCGGGACTAGCGGGAGGAGGGGCTACAATGAGCAGTTCTTC. The chain employs TRBV14 and TRBJ2-1; 15 nucleotides align to TRBD2. V was pared by 5 bases and J by 3 bases, with 14 bases of the junction left unmatched. Germline-derived CDR1 and CDR2 are SGHDN and FVKESK. The CDR3 sequence is 20 residues long.